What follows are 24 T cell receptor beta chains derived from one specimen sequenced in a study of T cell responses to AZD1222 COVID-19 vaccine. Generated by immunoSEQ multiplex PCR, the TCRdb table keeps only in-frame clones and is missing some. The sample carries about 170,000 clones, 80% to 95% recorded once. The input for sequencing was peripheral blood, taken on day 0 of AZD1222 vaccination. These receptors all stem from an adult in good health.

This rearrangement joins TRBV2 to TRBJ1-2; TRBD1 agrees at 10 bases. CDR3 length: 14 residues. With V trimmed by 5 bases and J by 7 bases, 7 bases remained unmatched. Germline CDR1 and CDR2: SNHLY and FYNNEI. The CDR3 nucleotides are TGTGCCAGCAGTCGACAGGGGGCCTGGGGTGGCTACACCTTC. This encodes CASSRQGAWGGYTF.

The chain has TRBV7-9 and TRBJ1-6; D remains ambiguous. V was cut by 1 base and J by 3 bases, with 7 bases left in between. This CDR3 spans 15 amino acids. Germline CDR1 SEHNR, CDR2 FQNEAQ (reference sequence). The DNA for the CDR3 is TGTGCCAGCAGCTTAGTGGGAAACTATAATTCACCCCTCCACTTT. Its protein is CASSLVGNYNSPLHF.

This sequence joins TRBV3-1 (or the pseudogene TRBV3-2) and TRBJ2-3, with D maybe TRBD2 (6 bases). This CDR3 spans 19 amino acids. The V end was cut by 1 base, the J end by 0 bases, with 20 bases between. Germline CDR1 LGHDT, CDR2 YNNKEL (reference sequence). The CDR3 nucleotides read TGTGCCAGCAGCCAAGCGGGCGGGACCGCGTACAGGAGCACAGATACGCAGTATTTT. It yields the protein CASSQAGGTAYRSTDTQYF.

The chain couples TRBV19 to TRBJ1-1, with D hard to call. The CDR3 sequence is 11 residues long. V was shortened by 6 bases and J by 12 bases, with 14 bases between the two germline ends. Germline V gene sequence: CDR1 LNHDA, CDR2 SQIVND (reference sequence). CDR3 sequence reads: CASRKYGRSFF. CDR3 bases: TGTGCCAGTAGAAAGTACGGGAGGTCTTTCTTT.

In nucleotides, the CDR3 is TGTGCCAGCAGTGACTCAACAAGGGACTTTACTCGGGGCTACACCTTC. Its protein product is CASSDSTRDFTRGYTF. The chain couples TRBV6-4 to TRBJ1-2, with D tentatively TRBD1 (5 bases). Per the germline V gene, CDR1 is MRHNA and CDR2 is SNTAGT. V lost 0 bases and J lost 8, with 19 bases in between. The CDR3 runs 16 residues.

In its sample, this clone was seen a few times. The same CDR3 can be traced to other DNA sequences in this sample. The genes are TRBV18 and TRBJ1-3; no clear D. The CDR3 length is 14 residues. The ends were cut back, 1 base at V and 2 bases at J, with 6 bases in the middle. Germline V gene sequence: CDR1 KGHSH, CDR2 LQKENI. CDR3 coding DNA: TGTGCCAGCTCACCACAGGGTACTGGAAACACCATATATTTT. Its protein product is CASSPQGTGNTIYF. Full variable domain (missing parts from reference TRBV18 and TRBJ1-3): NAGVMQNPRHLVRRRGQEARLRCSPMKGHSHVYWYRQLPEEGLKFMVYLQKENIIDESGMPKERFSAEFPKEGPSILRIQQVVRGDSAAYFCASSPQGTGNTIYFGEGSWLTVV.

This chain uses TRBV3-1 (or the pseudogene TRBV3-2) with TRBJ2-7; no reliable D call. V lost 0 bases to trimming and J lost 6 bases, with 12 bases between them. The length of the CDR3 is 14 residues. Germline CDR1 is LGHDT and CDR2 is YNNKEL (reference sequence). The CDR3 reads CASSQDIGITEQYF. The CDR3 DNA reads TGTGCCAGCAGCCAAGATATCGGAATCACCGAGCAGTACTTC.

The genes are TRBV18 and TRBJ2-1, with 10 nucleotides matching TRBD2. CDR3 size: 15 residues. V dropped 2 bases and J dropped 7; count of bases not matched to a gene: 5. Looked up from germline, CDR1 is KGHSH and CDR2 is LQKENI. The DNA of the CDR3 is TGTGCCAGCTCACCAGTGGGACTAGCGCAAAATGAGCAGTTCTTC. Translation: CASSPVGLAQNEQFF.

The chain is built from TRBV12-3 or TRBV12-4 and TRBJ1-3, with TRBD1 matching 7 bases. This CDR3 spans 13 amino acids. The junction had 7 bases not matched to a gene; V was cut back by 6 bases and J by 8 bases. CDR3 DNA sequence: TGTGCCAGCAGCCCAGGGGGGCCGGACACCATATATTTT. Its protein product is CASSPGGPDTIYF.

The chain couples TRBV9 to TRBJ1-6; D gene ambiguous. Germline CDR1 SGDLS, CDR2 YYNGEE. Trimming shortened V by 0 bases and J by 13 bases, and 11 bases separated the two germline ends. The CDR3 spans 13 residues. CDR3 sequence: CASSVAESPPLHF. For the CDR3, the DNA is TGTGCCAGCAGCGTAGCCGAAAGTCCCCCCCTCCACTTT. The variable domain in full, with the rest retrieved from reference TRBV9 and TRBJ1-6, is DSGVTQTPKHLITATGQRVTLRCSPRSGDLSVYWYQQSLDQGLQFLIQYYNGEERAKGNILERFSAQQFPDLHSELNLSSLELGDSALYFCASSVAESPPLHFGNGTRLTVT.

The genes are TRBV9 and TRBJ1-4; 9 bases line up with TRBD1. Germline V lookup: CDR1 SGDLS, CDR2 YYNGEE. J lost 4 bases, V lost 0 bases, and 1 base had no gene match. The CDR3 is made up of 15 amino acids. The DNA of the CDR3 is TGTGCCAGCAGCGTAGGGGACAGGGATAATGAAAAACTGTTTTTT. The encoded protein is CASSVGDRDNEKLFF.

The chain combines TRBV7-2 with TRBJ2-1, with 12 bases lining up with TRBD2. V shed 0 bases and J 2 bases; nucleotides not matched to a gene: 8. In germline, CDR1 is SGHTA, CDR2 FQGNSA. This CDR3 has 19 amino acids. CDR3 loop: CASSLALRTSGEAYNEQFF. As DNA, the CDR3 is TGTGCCAGCAGCTTAGCTCTCCGGACTAGCGGGGAAGCCTACAATGAGCAGTTCTTC.

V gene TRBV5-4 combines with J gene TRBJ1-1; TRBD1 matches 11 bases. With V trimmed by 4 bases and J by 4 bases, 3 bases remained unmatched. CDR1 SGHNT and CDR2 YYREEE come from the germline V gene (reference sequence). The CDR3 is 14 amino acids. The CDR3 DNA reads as TGTGCCAGCAGCAGGGACAGGGGGATCACTGAAGCTTTCTTT. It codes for CASSRDRGITEAFF.

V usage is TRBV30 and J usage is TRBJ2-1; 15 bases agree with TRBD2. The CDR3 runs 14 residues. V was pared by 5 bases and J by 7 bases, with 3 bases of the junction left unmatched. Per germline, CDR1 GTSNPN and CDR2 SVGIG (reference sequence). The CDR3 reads CAWDGLAGGNEQFF. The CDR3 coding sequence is TGTGCCTGGGACGGACTAGCGGGAGGGAATGAGCAGTTCTTC.

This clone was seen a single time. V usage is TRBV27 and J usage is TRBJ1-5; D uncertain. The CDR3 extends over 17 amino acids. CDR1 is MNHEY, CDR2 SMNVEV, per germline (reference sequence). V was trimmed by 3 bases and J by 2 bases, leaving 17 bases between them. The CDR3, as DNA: TGTGCCAGCAGTTTGGGGATCCGCTGGGGTGGCAATCAGCCCCAGCATTTT. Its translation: CASSLGIRWGGNQPQHF.

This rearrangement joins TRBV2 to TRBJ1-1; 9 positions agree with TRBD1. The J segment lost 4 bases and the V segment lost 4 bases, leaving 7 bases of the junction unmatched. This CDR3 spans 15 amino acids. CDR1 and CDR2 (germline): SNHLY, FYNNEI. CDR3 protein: CASSVQQGASTEAFF. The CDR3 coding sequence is TGTGCCAGCAGTGTCCAACAGGGGGCGAGCACTGAAGCTTTCTTT.

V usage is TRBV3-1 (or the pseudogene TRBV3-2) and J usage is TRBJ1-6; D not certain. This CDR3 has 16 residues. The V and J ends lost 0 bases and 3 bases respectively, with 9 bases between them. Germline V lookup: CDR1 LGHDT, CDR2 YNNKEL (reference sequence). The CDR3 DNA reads TGTGCCAGCAGCCAAGATATAGCAGTCTATAATTCACCCCTCCACTTT. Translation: CASSQDIAVYNSPLHF.

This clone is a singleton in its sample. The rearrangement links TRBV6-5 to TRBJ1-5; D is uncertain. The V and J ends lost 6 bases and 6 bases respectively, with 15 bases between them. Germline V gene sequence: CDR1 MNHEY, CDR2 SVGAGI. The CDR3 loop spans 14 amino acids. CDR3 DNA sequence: TGTGCCAGCAGACCGAGGGTTGGTGGTCAGCCCCAGCATTTT. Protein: CASRPRVGGQPQHF.

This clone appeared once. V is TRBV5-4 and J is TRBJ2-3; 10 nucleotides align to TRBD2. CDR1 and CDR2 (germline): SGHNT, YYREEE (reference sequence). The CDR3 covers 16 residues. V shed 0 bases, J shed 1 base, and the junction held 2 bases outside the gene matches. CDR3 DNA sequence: TGTGCCAGCAGCTTGGGTGGACTAGCGGGCACAGATACGCAGTATTTT. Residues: CASSLGGLAGTDTQYF.

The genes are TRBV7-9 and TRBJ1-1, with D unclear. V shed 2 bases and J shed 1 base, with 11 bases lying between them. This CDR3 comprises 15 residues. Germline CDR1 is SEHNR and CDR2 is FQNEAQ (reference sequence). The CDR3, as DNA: TGTGCCAGCAGCTTAATGGGTGCAACGAACACTGAAGCTTTCTTT. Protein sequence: CASSLMGATNTEAFF.

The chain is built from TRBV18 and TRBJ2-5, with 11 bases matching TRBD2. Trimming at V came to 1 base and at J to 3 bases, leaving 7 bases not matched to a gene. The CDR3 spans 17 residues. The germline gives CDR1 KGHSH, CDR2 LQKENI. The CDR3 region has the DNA TGTGCCAGCTCACCACGAGGAATAGCGGGGGGGAAAGAGACCCAGTACTTC. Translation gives CASSPRGIAGGKETQYF.

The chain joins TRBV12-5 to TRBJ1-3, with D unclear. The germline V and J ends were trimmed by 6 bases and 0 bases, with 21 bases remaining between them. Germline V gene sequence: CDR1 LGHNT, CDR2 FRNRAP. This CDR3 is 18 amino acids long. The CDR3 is CASGNPGTDGNSGNTIYF. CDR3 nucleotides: TGTGCTAGTGGCAACCCCGGAACGGACGGCAACTCTGGAAACACCATATATTTT.

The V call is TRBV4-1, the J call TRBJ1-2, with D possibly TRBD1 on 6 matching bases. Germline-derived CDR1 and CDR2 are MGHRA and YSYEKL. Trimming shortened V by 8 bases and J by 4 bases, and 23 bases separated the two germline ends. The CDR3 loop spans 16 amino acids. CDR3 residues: CASSKGEIQGGYGYTF. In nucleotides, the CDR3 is TGCGCCAGCTCCAAGGGGGAAATACAGGGTGGCTATGGCTACACCTTC.

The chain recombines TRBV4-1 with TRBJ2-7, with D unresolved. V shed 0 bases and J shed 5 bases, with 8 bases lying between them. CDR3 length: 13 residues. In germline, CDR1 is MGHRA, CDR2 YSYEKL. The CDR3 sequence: CASSQDRRHEQYF. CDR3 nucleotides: TGCGCCAGCAGCCAAGACCGCCGTCACGAGCAGTACTTC.